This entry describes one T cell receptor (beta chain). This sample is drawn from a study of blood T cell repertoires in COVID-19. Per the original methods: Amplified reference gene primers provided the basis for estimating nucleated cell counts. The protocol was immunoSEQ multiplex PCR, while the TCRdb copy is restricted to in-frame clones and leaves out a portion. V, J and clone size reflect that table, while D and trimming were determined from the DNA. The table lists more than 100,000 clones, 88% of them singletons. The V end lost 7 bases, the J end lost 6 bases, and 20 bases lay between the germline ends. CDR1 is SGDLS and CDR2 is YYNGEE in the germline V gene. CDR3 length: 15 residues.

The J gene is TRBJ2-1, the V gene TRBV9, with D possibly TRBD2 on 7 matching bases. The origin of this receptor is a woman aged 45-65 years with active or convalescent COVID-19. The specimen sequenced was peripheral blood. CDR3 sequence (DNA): TGTGCCAGCTCCCGAGGAGGGGGAGGGGGCAATGAGCAGTTCTTC. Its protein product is CASSRGGGGGNEQFF.